The 29 T cell receptor beta chains below come from one sample, sequenced in a study of blood T cell repertoires in COVID-19. Sequencing used immunoSEQ multiplex PCR; TCRdb keeps in-frame clones, though not all of them. The sample holds about 250,000 clones, approximately 89% seen once. The specimen was peripheral blood. These receptors were collected from a woman in her twenties or thirties with COVID-19, enrolled during active disease.

This sequence joins TRBV11-3 and TRBJ2-1; D is unresolved. The CDR3 is 14 amino acids. Trimming pared 1 base from V and 9 bases from J, leaving 13 bases between. Germline CDR1 and CDR2: SGHNT and YENEEA. CDR3 DNA: TGTGCCAGCAGCTTAGTATCTGGGCCGGCTGAGCAGTTCTTC. Amino acids: CASSLVSGPAEQFF. Full variable domain (outside the CDR3, taken from reference TRBV11-3 and TRBJ2-1): EAGVVQSPRYKIIEKKQPVAFWCNPISGHNTLYWYLQNLGQGPELLIRYENEEAVDDSQLPKDRFSAERLKGVDSTLKIQPAELGDSAVYLCASSLVSGPAEQFFGPGTRLTVL.

This chain joins TRBV4-2 and TRBJ2-3, with a weak D call TRBD2 (6 bases). This CDR3 region has 17 residues. Trimming cost V 3 bases and J 5 bases, with 21 bases left between them. Germline V gives CDR1 LGHNA, CDR2 YNFKEQ. DNA for the CDR3: TGTGCCAGCAGCCAGGAGCCGGGGATCGGGGGAAAAGATACGCAGTATTTT. The encoded protein is CASSQEPGIGGKDTQYF.

V usage is TRBV28 and J usage is TRBJ1-1, with D uncertain. Germline values: CDR1 MDHEN, CDR2 SYDVKM. The CDR3 is 13 residues long. Trimming removed 5 bases from V and 3 bases from J, with 10 bases in between. The CDR3 protein is CASSPPGYTEAFF. The CDR3 DNA sequence: TGTGCCAGCAGTCCACCCGGGTACACTGAAGCTTTCTTT.

The rearrangement joins TRBV28 to TRBJ1-3; no clear D. Germline V gene data show CDR1 as MDHEN and CDR2 as SYDVKM. The ends were cut back, 1 base at V and 0 bases at J, with 10 bases in the middle. This CDR3 region has 16 residues. CDR3: CASSLLTSYSGNTIYF. The CDR3 region has the DNA TGTGCCAGCAGTTTATTGACATCTTACTCTGGAAACACCATATATTTT.

The V call is TRBV6-2 or TRBV6-3, the J call TRBJ1-5, with D tentatively TRBD1 (6 bases). The CDR3 extends over 14 amino acids. Trimming left V 6 bases short and J 7 bases short, with 16 bases between. Per germline, CDR1 MNHEY and CDR2 SVGEGT. The CDR3 DNA is TGTGCCAGCAGCTTCACAGGGAGGGTACAGCCCCAGCATTTT. Protein: CASSFTGRVQPQHF.

This sequence joins TRBV2 and TRBJ1-1; 7 nucleotides line up with TRBD1. There are 12 residues in the CDR3. The germline CDR1 and CDR2 sequences are SNHLY and FYNNEI. CDR3 protein: CVGRGDRSEAFF. For the CDR3, the DNA is TGTGTCGGCCGTGGGGACAGATCTGAAGCTTTCTTT.

The chain joins TRBV7-9 to TRBJ2-5; possible D gene TRBD1, 5 bases. Trimming took 4 bases from V and 1 from J, leaving 10 bases between them. Germline-derived CDR1 and CDR2 are SEHNR and FQNEAQ (reference sequence). This CDR3 is built from 14 residues. The CDR3 loop reads CASSSQGAQETQYF. The CDR3 coding sequence is TGTGCCAGCAGCTCCCAGGGTGCCCAAGAGACCCAGTACTTC.

The V gene is TRBV5-4, the J gene TRBJ1-2; 9 bases agree with TRBD1. CDR3 length: 16 amino acids. V dropped 0 bases and J dropped 3; count of bases not matched to a gene: 6. In germline, CDR1 is SGHNT, CDR2 YYREEE (reference sequence). The CDR3 loop reads CASSLAGQGLDYGYTF. Written as DNA, the CDR3 is TGTGCCAGCAGCTTGGCGGGACAGGGCTTAGACTATGGCTACACCTTC. Full variable domain (remainder filled in from reference TRBV5-4 and TRBJ1-2): ETGVTQSPTHLIKTRGQQVTLRCSSQSGHNTVSWYQQALGQGPQFIFQYYREEENGRGNFPPRFSGLQFPNYSSELNVNALELDDSALYLCASSLAGQGLDYGYTFGSGTRLTVV.

The chain has TRBV6-1 and TRBJ2-3; the match to TRBD2 covers 8 bases. Trimming cost V 1 base and J 1 base; bases outside gene matches: 7. CDR3 length: 17 residues. CDR1 MNHNS and CDR2 SASEGT come from the germline V gene. CDR3 bases: TGTGCCAGCAGTGAAGGTACTGCGGGAGGACGCACAGATACGCAGTATTTT. It encodes CASSEGTAGGRTDTQYF.

Written as DNA, the CDR3 is TGCAGCGTGGTAGTGGTGGGGGATAGCGGGGACTACAATGAGCAGTTCTTC. It translates to CSVVVVGDSGDYNEQFF. V gene TRBV29-1 combines with J gene TRBJ2-1, with 8 bases fitting TRBD2. The V gene end was trimmed by 6 bases and the J gene end by 3 bases; junction bases not matched to a gene: 16. The CDR3 loop spans 17 amino acids. From germline, CDR1 is SQVTM and CDR2 ANQGSEA.

CDR3 region: CASSVGWDRGTEAFF. CDR3 sequence (DNA): TGTGCCAGCAGCGTAGGCTGGGACAGGGGCACTGAAGCTTTCTTT. The V gene is TRBV9, the J gene TRBJ1-1, with TRBD1 matching 10 bases. Looked up from germline, CDR1 is SGDLS and CDR2 is YYNGEE. V was clipped by 0 bases and J by 4 bases; unmatched bases: 3. The CDR3 sequence is 15 residues long.

The chain joins TRBV11-2 to TRBJ2-7; D remains ambiguous. The CDR3 covers 12 residues. V dropped 5 bases and J dropped 2 bases, with 7 bases sitting between them. From germline, CDR1 is SGHAT and CDR2 FQNNGV. CDR3 coding DNA: TGTGCCAGCAGCCCTAGACCCTACGAGCAGTACTTC. Translating gives CASSPRPYEQYF.

This chain uses TRBV10-3 with TRBJ1-4, with no clear D. CDR3 length: 13 residues. V was shortened by 6 bases and J by 8 bases, with 13 bases between the two germline ends. Per germline, CDR1 ENHRY and CDR2 SYGVKD. The CDR3 sequence is CAIRGVDTEKLFF. The CDR3 bases are TGTGCCATCAGGGGCGTCGACACCGAAAAACTGTTTTTT.

CDR3 DNA: TGTGCCAGCAGTGACTTACCGGGACAGTCTAATGAAAAACTGTTTTTT. Translated: CASSDLPGQSNEKLFF. The chain employs TRBV6-4 and TRBJ1-4, with 7 bases matching TRBD1. J gave up 3 bases and V 1 base, and 5 bases lay outside the gene matches. CDR1 is MRHNA, CDR2 SNTAGT, per germline. The CDR3 is made up of 16 amino acids.

The chain combines TRBV19 with TRBJ1-5, with a weak D call TRBD1 (5 bases). The germline CDR1 and CDR2 sequences are LNHDA and SQIVND (reference sequence). The CDR3 covers 15 residues. Trimming left V 1 base short and J 1 base short, with 8 bases between. The CDR3 reads CASSIAQASNQPQHF. The DNA for the CDR3 is TGTGCCAGTAGTATAGCACAGGCAAGCAATCAGCCCCAGCATTTT.

The V gene is TRBV10-3, the J gene TRBJ2-4; 10 bases are a match to TRBD2. From germline, CDR1 is ENHRY and CDR2 SYGVKD. Unmatched junction bases numbered 7, after V lost 2 bases and J lost 0 bases. CDR3 length: 18 amino acids. In nucleotides, the CDR3 is TGTGCCATCAGTGAGGGTAGCGGGGGGACACTAGCCAAAAACATTCAGTACTTC. This gives the protein CAISEGSGGTLAKNIQYF.

DNA for the CDR3: TGTGCCAGCAGCGTAGGTCCGGGGACACTGTTTCATCAGCCCCAGCATTTT. Protein sequence: CASSVGPGTLFHQPQHF. This chain uses TRBV9 with TRBJ1-5, with D tentatively TRBD1 (6 bases). This CDR3 is built from 17 residues. The germline V and J ends were trimmed by 0 bases and 5 bases, with 18 bases remaining between them. Germline-derived CDR1 and CDR2 are SGDLS and YYNGEE.

This rearrangement joins TRBV7-8 to TRBJ2-5; weak D call: TRBD1 (6 bases). Trimming took 5 bases from V and 2 from J, leaving 9 bases between them. This CDR3 region has 13 residues. CDR1 and CDR2 from the germline V gene are SGHVS and FQNEAQ. The CDR3 sequence: CASSPGQQETQYF. As DNA, the CDR3 is TGTGCCAGCAGCCCGGGACAACAAGAGACCCAGTACTTC. The entire variable domain, with the rest obtained from reference TRBV7-8 and TRBJ2-5, is as follows: GAGVSQSPRYKVAKRGQDVALRCDPISGHVSLFWYQQALGQGPEFLTYFQNEAQLDKSGLPSDRFFAERPEGSVSTLKIQRTQQEDSAVYLCASSPGQQETQYFGPGTRLLVL.

The rearrangement uses TRBV7-9 and TRBJ1-2; the match to TRBD1 covers 10 bases. With V trimmed by 5 bases and J by 4 bases, 7 bases remained unmatched. Germline V gives CDR1 SEHNR, CDR2 FQNEAQ (reference sequence). This CDR3 is 15 amino acids long. CDR3 protein: CASSHAGTGAYGYTF. CDR3 DNA sequence: TGTGCCAGCAGCCATGCCGGGACAGGGGCCTATGGCTACACCTTC.

This CDR3 reads CASSDRGGLTDTQYF. The CDR3 coding sequence is TGTGCCAGCAGTGATAGGGGGGGATTGACAGATACGCAGTATTTT. V usage is TRBV6-1 and J usage is TRBJ2-3, with D possibly matching TRBD2 (7 bases). Germline V gives CDR1 MNHNS, CDR2 SASEGT. V shed 3 bases and J shed 3 bases, with 13 bases lying between them. The CDR3 has 15 amino acids.

CDR3 sequence: CASSPTGGYNEQYF. The CDR3, as DNA: TGTGCCAGCAGCCCGACAGGGGGCTACAACGAGCAGTACTTC. This chain uses TRBV9 with TRBJ2-7, with 10 nucleotides matching TRBD1. Germline V gene lookup returns CDR1 SGDLS and CDR2 YYNGEE. This CDR3 is 14 amino acids long. The J segment lost 5 bases and the V segment lost 4 bases, leaving 6 bases of the junction unmatched.

The V gene is TRBV28, the J gene TRBJ1-4; D possibly corresponds to TRBD1 (6 bases). Deletions cut 0 bases from V and 4 bases from J, with 9 bases between. The CDR3 extends over 15 amino acids. From germline, CDR1 is MDHEN and CDR2 SYDVKM. CDR3 amino acids: CASSLWGALNEKLFF. Here the CDR3 DNA reads TGTGCCAGCAGTTTATGGGGGGCTCTTAATGAAAAACTGTTTTTT.

The chain is built from TRBV7-9 and TRBJ2-7; 9 bases line up with TRBD1. The V segment lost 7 bases and the J segment 4 bases; nucleotides outside the gene matches: 8. Germline CDR1 SEHNR, CDR2 FQNEAQ (reference sequence). The CDR3 extends over 14 amino acids. For the CDR3, the DNA is TGTGCCAGCACCCCCGGGGACAGGGCTTACGAGCAGTACTTC. This codes for CASTPGDRAYEQYF.

This clone was counted only a few times. The gene calls are TRBV6-4 and TRBJ2-3, with TRBD1 identical over 8 bases. The CDR3 length is 15 residues. V trimming: 2 bases; J trimming: 6 bases; junction bases outside the gene matches: 7. Germline-derived CDR1 and CDR2 are MRHNA and SNTAGT. This CDR3 reads CASSDPRQGLDTQYF. The CDR3 DNA is TGTGCCAGCAGTGACCCACGACAGGGGTTGGATACGCAGTATTTT.

The chain has TRBV7-8 and TRBJ2-5, with D possibly being TRBD1 (6 bases). V lost 5 bases and J lost 4, with 11 bases in between. The CDR3 runs to 13 residues. The germline CDR1 and CDR2 sequences are SGHVS and FQNEAQ. The CDR3 region is CASSPTGLETQYF. CDR3 DNA: TGTGCCAGCAGCCCCACAGGGTTAGAGACCCAGTACTTC.

This rearrangement joins TRBV7-9 to TRBJ1-2; 10 bases agree with TRBD1. Trimming removed 4 bases from V and 8 bases from J; junction bases left unmatched: 7. Germline assignment: CDR1 SEHNR and CDR2 FQNEAQ (reference sequence). The CDR3 runs to 14 residues. The CDR3: CASSSTTGGPGYTF. The CDR3 coding sequence is TGTGCCAGCAGCTCAACGACAGGGGGCCCCGGCTACACCTTC.

The chain uses TRBV29-1 and TRBJ2-1; the match to TRBD1 covers 7 bases. The J segment lost 7 bases and the V segment lost 4 bases, leaving 7 bases of the junction unmatched. The CDR3 runs 13 residues. CDR1 is SQVTM and CDR2 is ANQGSEA in the germline V gene. CDR3 region: CSVAGTVRNEQFF. CDR3 DNA sequence: TGCAGCGTTGCCGGGACAGTCCGGAATGAGCAGTTCTTC.

This sequence joins TRBV6-4 and TRBJ2-1, with D maybe TRBD2 (6 bases). The CDR3 is made up of 15 amino acids. Germline assignment: CDR1 MRHNA and CDR2 SNTAGT. The V gene lost 7 bases and the J gene lost 9 bases, with 22 bases spanning the gap. CDR3 nucleotides: TGTGCCAGCACGGAAGGGAAAGGGACTCGGGGTGAGCAGTTCTTC. Residues: CASTEGKGTRGEQFF.

This clone has only one observation. This chain connects TRBV5-1 to TRBJ1-1; D is undetermined. Trimming removed 4 bases from V and 1 base from J, with 14 bases in between. Per the germline V gene, CDR1 is SGHRS and CDR2 is YFSETQ. The CDR3 has 15 residues. The CDR3 region is CASSAASLWNTEAFF. The CDR3 coding sequence is TGCGCCAGCAGCGCGGCGAGTCTATGGAACACTGAAGCTTTCTTT.